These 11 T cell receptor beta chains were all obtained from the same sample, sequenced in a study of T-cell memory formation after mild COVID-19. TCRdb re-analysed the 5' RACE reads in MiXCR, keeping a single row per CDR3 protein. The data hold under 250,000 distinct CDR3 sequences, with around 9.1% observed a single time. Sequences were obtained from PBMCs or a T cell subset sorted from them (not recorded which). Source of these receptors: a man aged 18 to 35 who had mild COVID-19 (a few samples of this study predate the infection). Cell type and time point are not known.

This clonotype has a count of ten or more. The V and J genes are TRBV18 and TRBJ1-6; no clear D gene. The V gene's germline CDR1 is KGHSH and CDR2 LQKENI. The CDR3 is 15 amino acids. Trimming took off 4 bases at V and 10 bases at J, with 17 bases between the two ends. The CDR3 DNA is TGTGCCAGCTCACAGCTAGGAGGAGCGAGGTCACCCCTCCACTTT. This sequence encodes CASSQLGGARSPLHF.

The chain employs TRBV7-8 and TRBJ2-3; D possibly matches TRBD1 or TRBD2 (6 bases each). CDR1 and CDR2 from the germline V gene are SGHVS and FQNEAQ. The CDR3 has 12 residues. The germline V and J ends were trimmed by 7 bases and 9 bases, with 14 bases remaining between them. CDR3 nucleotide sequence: TGTGCCAGCACCACCGGGGGCTACACGCAGTATTTT. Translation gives CASTTGGYTQYF.

CDR3 loop: CAISGLAGVTDTQYF. CDR3 DNA: TGTGCCATCAGTGGGCTAGCGGGGGTCACAGATACGCAGTATTTT. The chain employs TRBV10-3 and TRBJ2-3; 10 bases line up with TRBD2. This CDR3 is 15 amino acids long. CDR1 is ENHRY, CDR2 SYGVKD, per germline. With 4 bases clipped from V and 2 bases from J, the junction kept 3 bases outside the gene matches.

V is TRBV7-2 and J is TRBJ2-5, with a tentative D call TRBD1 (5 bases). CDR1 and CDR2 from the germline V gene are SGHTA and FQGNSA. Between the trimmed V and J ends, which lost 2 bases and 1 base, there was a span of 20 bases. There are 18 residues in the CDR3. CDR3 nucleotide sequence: TGTGCCAGCAGCTTACATCGGGCAAGGGGATTGGGCCAAGAGACCCAGTACTTC. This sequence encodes CASSLHRARGLGQETQYF.

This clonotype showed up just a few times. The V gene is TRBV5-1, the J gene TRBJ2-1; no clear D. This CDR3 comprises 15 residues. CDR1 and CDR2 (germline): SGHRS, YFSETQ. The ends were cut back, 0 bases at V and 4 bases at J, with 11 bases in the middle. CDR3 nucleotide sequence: TGCGCCAGCAGCTTGGTCCCTAGTACTTACAATGAGCAGTTCTTC. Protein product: CASSLVPSTYNEQFF. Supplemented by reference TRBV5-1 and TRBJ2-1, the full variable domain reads KAGVTQTPRYLIKTRGQQVTLSCSPISGHRSVSWYQQTPGQGLQFLFEYFSETQRNKGNFPGRFSGRQFSNSRSEMNVSTLELGDSALYLCASSLVPSTYNEQFFGPGTRLTVL.

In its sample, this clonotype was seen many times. The CDR3 region is CSARVLGLADNEQFF. CDR3 DNA sequence: TGCAGTGCTAGAGTTCTGGGTCTAGCTGACAATGAGCAGTTCTTC. V gene TRBV20-1 combines with J gene TRBJ2-1, with TRBD2 as a possible D gene (5 bases). The ends were cut back, 1 base at V and 5 bases at J, with 15 bases in the middle. The CDR3 covers 15 residues. The V gene's germline CDR1 is DFQATT and CDR2 SNEGSKA (reference sequence).

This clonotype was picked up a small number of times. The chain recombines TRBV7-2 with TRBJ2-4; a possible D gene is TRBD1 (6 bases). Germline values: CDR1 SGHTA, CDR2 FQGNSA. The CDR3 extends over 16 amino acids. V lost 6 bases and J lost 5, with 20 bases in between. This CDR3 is CASRHLTRTDQNIQYF. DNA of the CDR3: TGTGCCAGCAGGCACCTGACAAGGACAGACCAAAACATTCAGTACTTC.

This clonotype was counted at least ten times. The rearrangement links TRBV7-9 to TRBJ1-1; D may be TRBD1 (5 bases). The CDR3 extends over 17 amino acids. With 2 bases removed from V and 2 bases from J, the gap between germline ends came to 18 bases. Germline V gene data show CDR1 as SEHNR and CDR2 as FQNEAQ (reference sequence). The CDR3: CASSLRRSGAANTEAFF. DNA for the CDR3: TGTGCCAGCAGCTTAAGGAGGAGTGGGGCAGCTAACACTGAAGCTTTCTTT. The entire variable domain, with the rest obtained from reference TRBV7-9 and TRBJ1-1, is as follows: DTGVSQNPRHKITKRGQNVTFRCDPISEHNRLYWYRQTLGQGPEFLTYFQNEAQLEKSRLLSDRFSAERPKGSFSTLEIQRTEQGDSAMYLCASSLRRSGAANTEAFFGQGTRLTVV.

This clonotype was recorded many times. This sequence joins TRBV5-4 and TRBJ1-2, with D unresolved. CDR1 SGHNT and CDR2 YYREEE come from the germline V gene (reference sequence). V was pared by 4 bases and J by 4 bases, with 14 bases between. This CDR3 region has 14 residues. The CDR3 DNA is TGTGCCAGCAGCCCCCCCGGCAAGAGCTATGGCTACACCTTC. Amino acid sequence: CASSPPGKSYGYTF.

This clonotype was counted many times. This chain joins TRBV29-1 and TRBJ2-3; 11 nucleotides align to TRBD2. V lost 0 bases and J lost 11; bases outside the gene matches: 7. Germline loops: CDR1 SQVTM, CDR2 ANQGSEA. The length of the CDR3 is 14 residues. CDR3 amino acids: CSVEDLTSGDWQYF. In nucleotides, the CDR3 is TGCAGCGTTGAAGATCTGACTAGCGGGGATTGGCAGTATTTT.

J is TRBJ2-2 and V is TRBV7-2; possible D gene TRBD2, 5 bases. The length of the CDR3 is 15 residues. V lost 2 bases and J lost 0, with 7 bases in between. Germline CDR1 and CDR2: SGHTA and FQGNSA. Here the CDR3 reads CASSLLATNTGELFF. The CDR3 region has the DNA TGTGCCAGCAGCTTACTAGCCACGAACACCGGGGAGCTGTTTTTT.